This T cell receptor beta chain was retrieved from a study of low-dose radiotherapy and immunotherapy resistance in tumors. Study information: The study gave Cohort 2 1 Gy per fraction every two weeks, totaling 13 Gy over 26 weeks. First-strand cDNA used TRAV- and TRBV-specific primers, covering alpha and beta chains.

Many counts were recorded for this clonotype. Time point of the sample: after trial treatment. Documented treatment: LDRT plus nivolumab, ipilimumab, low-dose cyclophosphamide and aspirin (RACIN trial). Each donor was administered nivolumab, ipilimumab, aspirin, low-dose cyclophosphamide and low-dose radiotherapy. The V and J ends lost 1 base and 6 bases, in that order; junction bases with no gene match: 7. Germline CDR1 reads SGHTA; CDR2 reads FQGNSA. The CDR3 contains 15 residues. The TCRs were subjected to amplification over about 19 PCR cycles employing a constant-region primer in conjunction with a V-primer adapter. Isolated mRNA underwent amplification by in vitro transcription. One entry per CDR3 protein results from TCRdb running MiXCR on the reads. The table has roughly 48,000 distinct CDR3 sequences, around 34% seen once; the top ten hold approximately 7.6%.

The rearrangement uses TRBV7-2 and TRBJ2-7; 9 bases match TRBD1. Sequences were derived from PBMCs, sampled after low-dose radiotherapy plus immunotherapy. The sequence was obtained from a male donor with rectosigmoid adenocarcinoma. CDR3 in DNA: TGTGCCAGCAGCTTAGTCGGACAGGGGATCTCCGAGCAGTACTTC. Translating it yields CASSLVGQGISEQYF. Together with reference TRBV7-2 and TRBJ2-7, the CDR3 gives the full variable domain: GAGVSQSPSNKVTEKGKDVELRCDPISGHTALYWYRQSLGQGLEFLIYFQGNSAPDKSGLPSDRFSAERTGGSVSTLTIQRTQQEDSAVYLCASSLVGQGISEQYFGPGTRLTVT.